This TCR beta chain was identified in a study of control samples from healthy donors and cancer patients. The germline V gene has CDR1 SGHAT and CDR2 FQNNGV. The V and J ends lost 5 bases and 1 base respectively, with 12 bases between them. This CDR3 has 14 amino acids. Repertoires were generated with immunoSEQ multiplex PCR, while TCRdb's copy carries only in-frame clones and drops some. The table includes 13,000 or so clones, more than 75% detected once. This clone is medium-sized in the sample. Different DNA sequences within this sample yield the same CDR3. This chain joins TRBV11-2 and TRBJ2-7; D gene uncertain. This clonotype was sampled from a male donor with melanoma. The specimen was formalin-fixed, paraffin-embedded tissue. This CDR3 is CASSLVVGSYEQYF. The CDR3 DNA sequence: TGTGCCAGCAGCCTAGTCGTAGGGTCCTACGAGCAGTACTTC.